A selection of T cell receptor beta chains follows, all from one sample in a study of identical twins. Via MiXCR, TCRdb re-called the 5' RACE reads, giving one row per CDR3 protein. This table has around 490,000 distinct CDR3 sequences, about a fifth appearing once. These sequences were also reported in another study, on yellow fever vaccine responses in identical twins.

Sequenced input: CD4+ T cells sorted from blood. The receptors here all came from a woman younger than 35 in good health. CDR3s include the opening cysteine and the closing phenylalanine or tryptophan. The D gene is left open where the match is weak.

TRBV10-3 - CAIRGSRVYNEQFF
TRBV7-2 TRBD1 CASSFGQEANYGYTF
TRBV5-1 - CASSRGVGAGSRGTEAFF
TRBV6-1 TRBD1 CASTKTGGRYNEQFF
TRBV20-1 - CSARDREGLSRPPTVGDTQYF
TRBV7-9 - CASSPIGTSFF
TRBV24-1 TRBD2 CATNAPGLAADEQFF
TRBV29-1 - CSVDKGGGPTGELFF
TRBV5-1 - CASSPLPGPATSEQYF
TRBV11-2 TRBD1 CASSLVGGTVQTTGELFF
TRBV12-3/TRBV12-4 - CASSWTGGEKLFF
TRBV7-8 - CASSLMGQGGATNEKLFF
TRBV10-3 - CAISESTGSGANVLTF
TRBV5-1 TRBD1 CASSRTGTGSKTEAFF
TRBV18 TRBD2 CASSPPASGSETQYF
TRBV12-3/TRBV12-4 - CASSFRQADSPLHF